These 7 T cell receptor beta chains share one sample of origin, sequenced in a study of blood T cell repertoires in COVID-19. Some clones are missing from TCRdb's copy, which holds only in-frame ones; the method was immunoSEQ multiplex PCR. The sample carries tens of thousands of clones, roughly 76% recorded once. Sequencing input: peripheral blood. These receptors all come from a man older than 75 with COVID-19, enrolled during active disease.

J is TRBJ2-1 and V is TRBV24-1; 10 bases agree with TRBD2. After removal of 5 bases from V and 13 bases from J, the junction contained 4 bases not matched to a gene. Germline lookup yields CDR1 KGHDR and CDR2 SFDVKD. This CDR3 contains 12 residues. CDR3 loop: CATSASGRVQFF. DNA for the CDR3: TGTGCCACCAGTGCTAGCGGGAGAGTACAGTTCTTC.

CDR3 nucleotides: TGTGCCAGCAGCTTACAGGGTATCCTGGAGCCCCTCCACTTT. Translating it yields CASSLQGILEPLHF. The chain carries TRBV5-5 and TRBJ1-6; D might be TRBD1 (6 bases). V was pared by 2 bases and J by 13 bases, with 16 bases between. This CDR3 has 14 residues. CDR1 and CDR2 from the germline V gene are SGHKS and YYEKEE (reference sequence).

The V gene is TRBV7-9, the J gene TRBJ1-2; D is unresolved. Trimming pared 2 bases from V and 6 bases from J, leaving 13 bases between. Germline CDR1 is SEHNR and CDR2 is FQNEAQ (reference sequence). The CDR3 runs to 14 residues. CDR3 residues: CASSLPQTRNGYTF. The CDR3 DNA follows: TGTGCCAGCAGCTTACCGCAGACACGAAATGGCTACACCTTC.

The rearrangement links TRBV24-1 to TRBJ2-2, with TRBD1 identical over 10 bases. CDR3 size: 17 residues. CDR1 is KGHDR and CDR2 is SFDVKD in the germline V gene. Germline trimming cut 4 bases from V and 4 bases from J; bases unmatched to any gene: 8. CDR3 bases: TGTGCCACCAGTGACCCTGACAGGGGGCAGGGCACCGGGGAGCTGTTTTTT. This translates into CATSDPDRGQGTGELFF.

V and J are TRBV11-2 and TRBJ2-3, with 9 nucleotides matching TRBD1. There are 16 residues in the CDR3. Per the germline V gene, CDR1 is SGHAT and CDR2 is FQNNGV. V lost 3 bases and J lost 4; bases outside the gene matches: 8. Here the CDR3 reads CASSFTGTGFSDTQYF. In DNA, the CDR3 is TGTGCCAGCAGCTTTACCGGGACAGGGTTTTCAGATACGCAGTATTTT. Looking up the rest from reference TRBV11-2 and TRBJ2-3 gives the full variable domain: EAGVAQSPRYKIIEKRQSVAFWCNPISGHATLYWYQQILGQGPKLLIQFQNNGVVDDSQLPKDRFSAERLKGVDSTLKIQPAKLEDSAVYLCASSFTGTGFSDTQYFGPGTRLTVL.

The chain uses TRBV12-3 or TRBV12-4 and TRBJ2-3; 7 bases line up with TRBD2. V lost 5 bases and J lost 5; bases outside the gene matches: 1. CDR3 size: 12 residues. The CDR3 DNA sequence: TGTGCCAGCAGTGGACTAGTAGATACGCAGTATTTT. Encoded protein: CASSGLVDTQYF.

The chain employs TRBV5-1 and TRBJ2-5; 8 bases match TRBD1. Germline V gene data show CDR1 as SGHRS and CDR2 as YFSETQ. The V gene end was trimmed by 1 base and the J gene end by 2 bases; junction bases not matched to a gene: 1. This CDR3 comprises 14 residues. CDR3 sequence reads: CASSLTGGQETQYF. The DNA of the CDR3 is TGCGCCAGCAGCTTGACAGGGGGTCAAGAGACCCAGTACTTC.